One sample yielded the 25 T cell receptor beta chains listed below, sequenced in a study of cytomegalovirus exposure and HLA in healthy donors. 13 Jbeta primers and 60 Vbeta primers were used for the PCR. Only in-frame clones appear in the TCRdb table, and some are missing; sequencing was by immunoSEQ multiplex PCR. Of 150,000 or so clones listed, 75% to 90% are singletons. Source material: PBMCs. The receptors shown here come from a woman aged 18-29 years in good health and CMV-seronegative.

CDR3 sequence reads: CASGFPRRGLLRQTPTAGEQYF. The CDR3 DNA is TGTGCTAGTGGTTTTCCGAGGCGGGGGTTGTTACGACAAACGCCGACTGCCGGCGAGCAGTACTTC. The V and J genes are TRBV12-5 and TRBJ2-7, with 7 nucleotides matching TRBD2. V shed 3 bases, J shed 6 bases, and the junction held 32 bases outside the gene matches. The CDR3 contains 22 residues. Germline assignment: CDR1 LGHNT and CDR2 FRNRAP.

This rearrangement joins TRBV19 to TRBJ2-2; 9 bases map to TRBD2. CDR1 is LNHDA, CDR2 SQIVND, per germline (reference sequence). The V segment lost 5 bases and the J segment 6 bases; nucleotides outside the gene matches: 7. This CDR3 comprises 15 residues. The CDR3 coding sequence is TGTGCCAGTAGTTGGAGCGGGGGGTCTTCCGGGGAGCTGTTTTTT. Residues: CASSWSGGSSGELFF.

CDR3 amino acids: CASSLPQYPYNEQFF. CDR3 bases: TGTGCCAGCAGTCTCCCCCAGTACCCCTACAATGAGCAGTTCTTC. The chain recombines TRBV28 with TRBJ2-1; D gene ambiguous. V lost 5 bases to trimming and J lost 2 bases, with 13 bases between them. CDR3 size: 15 residues. Germline loops: CDR1 MDHEN, CDR2 SYDVKM.

The chain is built from TRBV7-9 and TRBJ1-4, with 7 bases identical to TRBD1. Germline V CDR1 and CDR2: SEHNR, FQNEAQ (reference sequence). This CDR3 comprises 14 residues. V shed 5 bases, J shed 5 bases, and the junction held 5 bases outside the gene matches. The CDR3 loop reads CASSPGQENEKLFF. The DNA of the CDR3 is TGTGCCAGCAGCCCAGGACAGGAGAATGAAAAACTGTTTTTT.

The chain uses TRBV28 and TRBJ1-1; D possibly corresponds to TRBD1 (5 bases). CDR1 is MDHEN, CDR2 SYDVKM, per germline. V lost 5 bases, J lost 8 bases, and 12 bases lay in between. This CDR3 is built from 12 residues. CDR3: CASSTSRVEAFF. The CDR3 DNA is TGTGCCAGCAGTACCTCCAGGGTGGAAGCTTTCTTT.

The V call is TRBV7-9, the J call TRBJ2-5; tentatively, D is TRBD1 (6 bases). CDR1 SEHNR and CDR2 FQNEAQ come from the germline V gene (reference sequence). Trimming took off 3 bases at V and 4 bases at J, with 12 bases between the two ends. The CDR3 consists of 14 residues. CDR3 DNA sequence: TGTGCCAGCAGCTTGGGAGTGACAGGAGAGACCCAGTACTTC. Translated, it gives CASSLGVTGETQYF.

The V gene is TRBV7-9, the J gene TRBJ2-5; no firm D call. CDR1 is SEHNR and CDR2 is FQNEAQ in the germline V gene (reference sequence). The germline V and J ends were trimmed by 2 bases and 5 bases, with 9 bases remaining between them. This CDR3 contains 13 residues. The CDR3 DNA reads TGTGCCAGCAGCTTATCTCTGGAGGAGACCCAGTACTTC. This translates into CASSLSLEETQYF.

The V gene is TRBV27, the J gene TRBJ2-1; 12 bases line up with TRBD2. In germline, CDR1 is MNHEY, CDR2 SMNVEV (reference sequence). The CDR3 has 17 amino acids. Trimming removed 3 bases from V and 4 bases from J; junction bases left unmatched: 7. CDR3 region: CASSFTRTSGAYNEQFF. The CDR3 nucleotides read TGTGCCAGCAGTTTCACAAGGACTAGCGGGGCTTACAATGAGCAGTTCTTC.

V and J are TRBV27 and TRBJ2-5, with D uncertain. Germline values: CDR1 MNHEY, CDR2 SMNVEV (reference sequence). The CDR3 is 12 amino acids. With 5 bases removed from V and 2 bases from J, the gap between germline ends came to 6 bases. CDR3 nucleotide sequence: TGTGCCAGCAGTCACAGTCAAGAGACCCAGTACTTC. Protein sequence: CASSHSQETQYF.

The chain joins TRBV5-5 to TRBJ2-4; the match to TRBD2 covers 11 bases. Germline assignment: CDR1 SGHKS and CDR2 YYEKEE (reference sequence). After removal of 3 bases from V and 1 base from J, the junction contained 9 bases not matched to a gene. This CDR3 contains 18 residues. The CDR3 DNA is TGTGCCAGCAGCTACGGGACTAGCGGACCCTTTGCCAAAAACATTCAGTACTTC. This translates into CASSYGTSGPFAKNIQYF.

The chain is built from TRBV6-5 and TRBJ2-1, with TRBD2 identical over 11 bases. The CDR3 spans 15 residues. CDR1 and CDR2 (germline): MNHEY, SVGAGI. Trimming removed 7 bases from V and 3 bases from J; junction bases left unmatched: 5. DNA for the CDR3: TGTGCCAGCAAACCTAGCGGGGGGCACTACAATGAGCAGTTCTTC. Translated, it gives CASKPSGGHYNEQFF.

This clone was recorded only once. V gene TRBV28 combines with J gene TRBJ2-5; D possibly corresponds to TRBD1 (6 bases). Near its end, the DNA agrees better with TRBJ2-7, so the J call may be wrong. The V gene's germline CDR1 is MDHEN and CDR2 SYDVKM. The CDR3 sequence is 13 residues long. In DNA, the CDR3 is TGTGCCAGCAGTCTGACAGGTTCCCACGAGCAGTACTTC. Translating it yields CASSLTGSHEQYF.

The chain has TRBV7-2 and TRBJ2-1, with 11 bases lining up with TRBD2. From germline, CDR1 is SGHTA and CDR2 FQGNSA. Trimming at V came to 2 bases and at J to 8 bases, leaving 17 bases not matched to a gene. The CDR3 consists of 19 residues. CDR3 sequence: CASSLYPSGGQNLLHEQFF. Written as DNA, the CDR3 is TGTGCCAGCAGCTTATATCCTAGCGGGGGGCAAAATCTGCTCCATGAGCAGTTCTTC.

The chain has TRBV18 and TRBJ1-2; TRBD1 might be the D (6 bases). V was shortened by 6 bases and J by 7 bases, with 12 bases between the two germline ends. The germline gives CDR1 KGHSH, CDR2 LQKENI. CDR3 length: 12 amino acids. In DNA form, the CDR3 reads TGTGCCAGCTCCCCAAACAGGGTTGGCTACACCTTC. Protein: CASSPNRVGYTF.

The chain uses TRBV6-1 and TRBJ2-3, with 7 bases that match TRBD2. CDR3 length equals 17 residues. Germline CDR1 and CDR2: MNHNS and SASEGT. The J segment lost 6 bases and the V segment lost 0 bases, leaving 12 bases of the junction unmatched. This CDR3 is CASSEARGEVAGDTQYF. Here the CDR3 DNA reads TGTGCCAGCAGTGAAGCTCGGGGGGAAGTGGCCGGGGATACGCAGTATTTT.

The rearrangement uses TRBV7-8 and TRBJ1-6, with D hard to call. CDR3 length equals 14 residues. Germline V lookup: CDR1 SGHVS, CDR2 FQNEAQ. V lost 1 base and J 8 bases, leaving 9 bases between the germline ends. CDR3 loop: CASSLGGVDSPLHF. Written as DNA, the CDR3 is TGTGCCAGCAGCTTAGGCGGAGTAGATTCACCCCTCCACTTT.

A few counts support this clone. This chain uses TRBV7-3 with TRBJ2-1, with TRBD2 as a possible D gene (6 bases). The CDR3 sequence is 18 residues long. V was clipped by 3 bases and J by 4 bases, with 22 bases between them. Germline V gene sequence: CDR1 SGHTA, CDR2 FQGTGA. The CDR3 nucleotides are TGTGCCAGCAGCTTGTCGCGTGCGGGGTCGGACCTGTACAATGAGCAGTTCTTC. It specifies CASSLSRAGSDLYNEQFF.

This chain joins TRBV27 and TRBJ1-6; D is uncertain. The CDR3 covers 14 residues. Germline loops: CDR1 MNHEY, CDR2 SMNVEV (reference sequence). Trimming stripped 2 bases from V and 6 bases from J, with 8 bases between. The CDR3 nucleotides read TGTGCCAGCAGTTTAGAAACAAGTAATTCACCCCTCCACTTT. It encodes CASSLETSNSPLHF.

This sequence joins TRBV15 and TRBJ1-2, with a weak D call TRBD1 (6 bases). The CDR3 has 15 residues. V lost 0 bases, J lost 4 bases, and 12 bases lay in between. Germline loops: CDR1 LNHNV, CDR2 YYDKDF (reference sequence). CDR3 in DNA: TGTGCCACCAGCAGAGATCCGACAGGAACCTATGGCTACACCTTC. Encoded protein: CATSRDPTGTYGYTF.

The chain couples TRBV4-1 to TRBJ2-7; 11 nucleotides line up with TRBD2. The CDR3 loop spans 18 amino acids. Trimming cost V 1 base and J 4 bases; bases outside gene matches: 12. Germline CDR1 MGHRA, CDR2 YSYEKL. The CDR3 sequence is CASSQVGLAGGEDYEQYF. The DNA of the CDR3 is TGCGCCAGCAGCCAAGTGGGCCTAGCGGGGGGCGAGGATTACGAGCAGTACTTC.

The chain recombines TRBV28 with TRBJ1-3; D not certain. Germline V lookup: CDR1 MDHEN, CDR2 SYDVKM. The CDR3 runs to 11 residues. V was clipped by 3 bases and J by 8 bases, with 5 bases between them. CDR3 DNA: TGTGCCAGCAGTTTTCGGGACACCATATATTTT. It is translated as CASSFRDTIYF.

This clone was counted only a few times. The chain employs TRBV5-1 and TRBJ1-1; TRBD1 matches at 7 bases. V gave up 4 bases and J gave up 0 bases; unmatched junction bases: 3. The CDR3 is made up of 14 amino acids. Germline V lookup: CDR1 SGHRS, CDR2 YFSETQ. The CDR3 bases are TGCGCCAGCAGCAGGACAGGATTGAACACTGAAGCTTTCTTT. As protein: CASSRTGLNTEAFF. The whole variable domain, remainder taken from reference TRBV5-1 and TRBJ1-1, is KAGVTQTPRYLIKTRGQQVTLSCSPISGHRSVSWYQQTPGQGLQFLFEYFSETQRNKGNFPGRFSGRQFSNSRSEMNVSTLELGDSALYLCASSRTGLNTEAFFGQGTRLTVV.

The V call is TRBV5-4, the J call TRBJ1-5, with a possible D match to TRBD1 (6 bases). Germline V lookup: CDR1 SGHNT, CDR2 YYREEE (reference sequence). Trimming took off 5 bases at V and 4 bases at J, with 10 bases between the two ends. The CDR3 loop spans 13 amino acids. The CDR3 DNA follows: TGTGCCAGCAGTGGGGGCCTAAATCAGCCCCAGCATTTT. It yields the protein CASSGGLNQPQHF.

In this sample, this clone turned up a few times. The chain employs TRBV4-1 and TRBJ1-1; possibly TRBD1 for D (5 bases). This CDR3 comprises 15 residues. Germline V gives CDR1 MGHRA, CDR2 YSYEKL. Trimming cost V 1 base and J 1 base, with 10 bases left between them. CDR3 sequence reads: CASSQAPTENTEAFF. In DNA form, the CDR3 reads TGCGCCAGCAGCCAAGCTCCGACAGAGAACACTGAAGCTTTCTTT.

The chain links TRBV30 to TRBJ2-5, with D maybe TRBD1 (5 bases). Germline lookup yields CDR1 GTSNPN and CDR2 SVGIG (reference sequence). V lost 0 bases, J lost 1 base, and 9 bases lay in between. The CDR3 totals 14 residues. CDR3 in amino acids: CAWSVGRAQETQYF. The CDR3, as DNA: TGTGCCTGGAGTGTTGGCAGGGCCCAAGAGACCCAGTACTTC.